A selection of T cell receptor beta chains follows, all from one sample in a study of blood T cells in healthy people across ages. Each CDR3 protein is one row after TCRdb ran MiXCR on the 5' RACE reads. Of roughly 2 million distinct CDR3 sequences listed, about 49% were seen once; the top ten hold less than 2.5%. The sequenced sample consisted of blood. These receptors were obtained from a woman in her 40s in good health. The CDR3 runs from the conserved cysteine through the conserved F or W. Each record gives: D gene, J gene, V gene, CDR3 length, clone size, CDR3 DNA, CDR3 protein. A D gene is named only where the DNA matches it firmly. Part of the rows lack a size; the others show once, few, many or a class for expanded clones.

TRBD1 | TRBJ1-5 | TRBV12-3/TRBV12-4 | 14 | NA | TGTGCCAGCAGTGGACAGGGGGCTTATCAGCCCCAGCATTTT | CASSGQGAYQPQHF
NA | TRBJ2-1 | TRBV20-1 | 15 | NA | TGCAGTGCCATCCCCACGAGGATGGGATACAATGAGCAGTTCTTC | CSAIPTRMGYNEQFF
TRBD1 | TRBJ2-5 | TRBV5-1 | 15 | NA | TGCGCCAACAGCACACCGGGACAGGGGGCAAAGACCCAGTACTTC | CANSTPGQGAKTQYF
NA | TRBJ2-1 | TRBV4-2 | 15 | few | TGTGCCAGCAGCCAAGACAGATTCTCCTACAATGAGCAGTTCTTC | CASSQDRFSYNEQFF
NA | TRBJ1-4 | TRBV7-2 | 13 | NA | TGTGCCAGCAGCAACCCCCGTAATGAAAAACTGTTTTTT | CASSNPRNEKLFF
TRBD1 | TRBJ1-2 | TRBV7-9 | 17 | many | TGTGCCAGCAGCTCTCTTCGCGACAGGGGACTCAAATTCGGCTACACCTTC | CASSSLRDRGLKFGYTF
TRBD2 | TRBJ2-7 | TRBV6-2/TRBV6-3 | 13 | NA | TGTGCCAGCAGTGGGGGGGACTTCTACGAGCAGTACTTC | CASSGGDFYEQYF
NA | TRBJ2-3 | TRBV7-2 | 11 | few | TGTGCCAGCACAGGAGGGGCCACGCAGTATTTT | CASTGGATQYF
NA | TRBJ1-5 | TRBV6-2/TRBV6-3 | 13 | NA | TGTGCCAGCAGCCCCTTTAGCAATCAGCCCCAGCATTTT | CASSPFSNQPQHF
TRBD1 | TRBJ2-7 | TRBV10-3 | 14 | few | TGTGCCCCCGCAGAGGGGACAGGGGACCACGAGCAGTACTTC | CAPAEGTGDHEQYF
NA | TRBJ2-1 | TRBV18 | 13 | NA | TGTGCCAGCTCGACCTCTCAGTACAATGAGCAGTTCTTC | CASSTSQYNEQFF
TRBD2 | TRBJ2-7 | TRBV11-2 | 16 | NA | TGTGCCAGCAGCTTAGGCAGTAGCGGGGGAGAGTACGAGCAGTACTTC | CASSLGSSGGEYEQYF
TRBD1 | TRBJ2-5 | TRBV24-1 | 12 | NA | TGTGCCACCCGGGGACAGGTCAATGAGCAGTACTTC | CATRGQVNEQYF
NA | TRBJ1-4 | TRBV7-6 | 15 | NA | TGTGCCAGCAGCTTAAGATCCGGGAGGAATGAAAAACTGTTTTTT | CASSLRSGRNEKLFF
TRBD1 | TRBJ1-1 | TRBV6-2/TRBV6-3 | 15 | NA | TGTGCCAGCAGTTACGGGGGGACAGGGAAGACTGAAGCTTTCTTT | CASSYGGTGKTEAFF
NA | TRBJ1-5 | TRBV27 | 14 | NA | TGTGCCAGCAGCCATGTTAACGGGAATCAGCCCCAGCATTTT | CASSHVNGNQPQHF
NA | TRBJ2-7 | TRBV5-8 | 15 | NA | TGTGCCAGCAGCTTAGATGCGGCAGGAAACTACGAGCAGTACTTC | CASSLDAAGNYEQYF
TRBD1 | TRBJ1-6 | TRBV7-2 | 15 | NA | TGTGCCAGCAGCTCCCAGACAGGGGACAATTCACCCCTCCACTTT | CASSSQTGDNSPLHF
NA | TRBJ2-6 | TRBV5-1 | 16 | once | TGCGCCAGCAGCTTGCAGCTTATCTCTGGGGCCAACGTCCTGACTTTC | CASSLQLISGANVLTF
NA | TRBJ2-4 | TRBV10-3 | 15 | NA | TGTGCCATCAGTGAGTCTTACCAGGGCAAAGGGGAGCAGTACTTC | CAISESYQGKGEQYF
NA | TRBJ2-1 | TRBV7-7 | 14 | few | TGTGCTAGCAGCTCCAGCGTAGGGGTCAATGAGCAGTTCTTC | CASSSSVGVNEQFF
TRBD2 | TRBJ2-3 | TRBV6-1 | 14 | few | TGTGCCAGCAGTGAGGGAGGGGTCACAGATACGCAGTATTTT | CASSEGGVTDTQYF
NA | TRBJ1-1 | TRBV10-3 | 16 | NA | TGTGCCATCAGTGGGTGGGCGTGGGACGAAAACACTGAAGCTTTCTTT | CAISGWAWDENTEAFF
NA | TRBJ2-1 | TRBV7-2 | 17 | NA | TGTGCCAGCAGCTTCCATATAGCGGACACCCTCTACAATGAGCTGTTCTTC | CASSFHIADTLYNELFF
NA | TRBJ2-7 | TRBV20-1 | 14 | few | TGCAGTGCTGCGATACCGGTTTCCTCCACCGAGCAGTACTTC | CSAAIPVSSTEQYF
NA | TRBJ2-1 | TRBV12-3/TRBV12-4 | 11 | NA | TGTGCCAGCAGTCGGAGGGATGAGCAGTTCTTC | CASSRRDEQFF
NA | TRBJ1-4 | TRBV4-1 | 14 | few | TGCGCCAGCAGCCATCCGACTGTGAATGAAAAACTGTTTTTT | CASSHPTVNEKLFF
TRBD1 | TRBJ2-5 | TRBV2 | 13 | NA | TGTGCCAGCAGTGACGGGACAGCGGAGACCCAGTACTTC | CASSDGTAETQYF
TRBD2 | TRBJ2-7 | TRBV29-1 | 14 | NA | TGCAGCGTTGAGGTAGGGACTAGCTCCTACGAGCAGTACTTC | CSVEVGTSSYEQYF